This TCR beta chain is drawn from a study of blood T cells in healthy people across ages. Findings of the study overall: Diversity of TCR beta correlated strongly with naive T cell percentage.

About this clonotype: The antigen is undetermined.

The second PCR ran roughly 6 to 11 cycles with a sample-barcoded 5' primer and J-beta primers. Using its own MiXCR run on the 5' RACE reads, TCRdb lists one record per CDR3 protein. This sample has around 1,500,000 distinct CDR3 sequences, with approximately 30% found just once. Material for sequencing was blood. This receptor was taken from a woman aged 30 to 39 in good health.

For the CDR3, the DNA is TGTGCCAGCAGCCAAGTGAGGGGGAGGGGCGATGAGCAGTTCTTC. It codes for CASSQVRGRGDEQFF. The V gene is TRBV3-1, the J gene TRBJ2-1, with D possibly TRBD2 on 7 matching bases. The CDR3 extends over 15 amino acids. Deletions cut 1 base from V and 8 bases from J, with 15 bases between. Germline V gene sequence: CDR1 LGHDT, CDR2 YNNKEL (reference sequence).